This TCR beta chain was obtained from a study of CD8+ T cells in alopecia areata. cDNA reverse transcribed from extracted RNA served as the sequencing template. Clones were read by immunoSEQ multiplex PCR, and TCRdb kept only the in-frame ones, dropping some. The sample includes about 180,000 clones, 67% of them seen just once. CDR3 length: 14 residues. Germline CDR1 and CDR2: SGDLS and YYNGEE. Trimming pared 6 bases from V and 0 bases from J, leaving 11 bases between. The clonotype originates from a human donor with alopecia areata. The chain joins TRBV9 to TRBJ2-3; no clear D gene. The sample was CD8+ T cells sorted from blood, taken at week 0. CDR3 sequence (DNA): TGTGCCAGCAAGGCGATACCTAGCACAGATACGCAGTATTTT. The encoded protein is CASKAIPSTDTQYF. The whole variable domain, filled in from reference TRBV9 and TRBJ2-3, reads DSGVTQTPKHLITATGQRVTLRCSPRSGDLSVYWYQQSLDQGLQFLIQYYNGEERAKGNILERFSAQQFPDLHSELNLSSLELGDSALYFCASKAIPSTDTQYFGPGTRLTVL.